This T cell receptor beta chain comes out of a study of CD8 T cells in ankylosing spondylitis. Study conclusions and caveats: Characteristic, it appeared, of ankylosing spondylitis blood was a TCR beta motif of roughly 8 highly homologous variants. Relatively scarce in peripheral blood, disease-linked clones were CD8+. There was reportedly significant enrichment of clones that were disease-linked in matched ankylosing spondylitis synovial fluid.

Construction of TCR beta libraries was performed using quantitative 5'-RACE with molecular barcodes. In TCRdb, the 5' RACE reads were re-called with MiXCR into one record per CDR3 protein. Of under 250,000 distinct CDR3 sequences detected, 25% to 30% appear once; the ten largest clones hold just over 6.5%. This clonotype came up once. The antigen is unknown. The V and J ends lost 6 bases and 5 bases, in that order; junction bases with no gene match: 3. The germline V gene encodes CDR1 MNHNS and CDR2 SASEGT. The CDR3 sequence is 12 residues long. The receptor was isolated from a male donor with ankylosing spondylitis or in good health (not recorded which). What was sequenced was blood, either unsorted or a sorted T cell fraction (not recorded which). The chain joins TRBV6-1 to TRBJ1-2; 7 positions match TRBD1. In DNA, the CDR3 is TGTGCCAGCAGAGGACAGGCGTATGGCTACACCTTC. Its protein is CASRGQAYGYTF.